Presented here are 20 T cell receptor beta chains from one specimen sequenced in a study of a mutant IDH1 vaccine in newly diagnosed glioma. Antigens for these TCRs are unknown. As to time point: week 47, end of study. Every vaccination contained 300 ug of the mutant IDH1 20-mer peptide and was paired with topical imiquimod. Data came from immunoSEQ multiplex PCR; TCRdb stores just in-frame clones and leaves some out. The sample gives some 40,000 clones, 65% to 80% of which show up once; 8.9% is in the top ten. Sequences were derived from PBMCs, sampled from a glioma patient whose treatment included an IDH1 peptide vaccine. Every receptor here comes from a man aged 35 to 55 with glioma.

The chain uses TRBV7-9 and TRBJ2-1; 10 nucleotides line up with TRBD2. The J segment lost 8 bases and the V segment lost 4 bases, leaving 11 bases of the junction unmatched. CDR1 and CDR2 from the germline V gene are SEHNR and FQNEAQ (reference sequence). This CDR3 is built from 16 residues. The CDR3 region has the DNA TGTGCCAGCAGCTCCTTCTTAGCGGGAGGCCGGGATGAGCAGTTCTTC. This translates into CASSSFLAGGRDEQFF.

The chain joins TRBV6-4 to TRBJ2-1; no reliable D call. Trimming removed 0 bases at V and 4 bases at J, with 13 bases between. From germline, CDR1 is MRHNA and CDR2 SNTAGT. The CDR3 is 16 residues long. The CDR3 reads CASSDSSQPPYNEQFF. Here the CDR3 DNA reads TGTGCCAGCAGTGACTCGAGCCAGCCTCCGTACAATGAGCAGTTCTTC.

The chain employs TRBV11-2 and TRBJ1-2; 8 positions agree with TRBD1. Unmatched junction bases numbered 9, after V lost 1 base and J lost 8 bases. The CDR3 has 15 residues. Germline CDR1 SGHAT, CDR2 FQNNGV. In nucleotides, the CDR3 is TGTGCCAGCAGCTTAGGACAGGGGAGTCGACGGGGCTACACCTTC. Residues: CASSLGQGSRRGYTF.

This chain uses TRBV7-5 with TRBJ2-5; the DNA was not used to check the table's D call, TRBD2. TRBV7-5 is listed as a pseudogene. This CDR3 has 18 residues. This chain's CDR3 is CVRSLGGTSGCNQETQYF. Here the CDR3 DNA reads TGTGTCAGAAGCTTAGGGGGGACTAGCGGGTGTAACCAAGAGACCCAGTACTTC.

CDR3 bases: TGTGCCAGCAGCAAGGACTATTATAGCAATCAGCCCCAGCATTTT. Amino acids: CASSKDYYSNQPQHF. This chain joins TRBV7-2 and TRBJ1-5; D not resolved. Trimming left V 5 bases short and J 0 bases short, with 11 bases between. Germline CDR1 is SGHTA and CDR2 is FQGNSA. The CDR3 runs to 15 residues.

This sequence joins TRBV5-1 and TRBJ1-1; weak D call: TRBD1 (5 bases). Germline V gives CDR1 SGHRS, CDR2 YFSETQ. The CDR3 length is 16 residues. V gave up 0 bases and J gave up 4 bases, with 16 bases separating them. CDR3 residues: CASSLEGRARGTEAFF. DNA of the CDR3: TGCGCCAGCAGCTTGGAGGGCAGGGCTCGGGGCACTGAAGCTTTCTTT.

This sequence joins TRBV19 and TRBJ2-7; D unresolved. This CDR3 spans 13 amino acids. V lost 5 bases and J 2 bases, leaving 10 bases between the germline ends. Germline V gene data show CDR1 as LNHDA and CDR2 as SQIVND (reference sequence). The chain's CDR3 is CASSPQATYEQYF. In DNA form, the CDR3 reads TGTGCCAGTAGTCCCCAGGCGACCTACGAGCAGTACTTC.

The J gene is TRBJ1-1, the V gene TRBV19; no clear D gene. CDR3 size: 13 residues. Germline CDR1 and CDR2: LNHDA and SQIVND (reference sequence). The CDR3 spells CATSAFQNTEAFF. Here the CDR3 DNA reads TGTGCTACCTCCGCTTTCCAGAACACTGAAGCTTTCTTT.

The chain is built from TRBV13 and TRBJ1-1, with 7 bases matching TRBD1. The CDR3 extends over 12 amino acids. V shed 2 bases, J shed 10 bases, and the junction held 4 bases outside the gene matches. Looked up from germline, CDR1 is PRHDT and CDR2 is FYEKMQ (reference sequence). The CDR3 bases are TGTGCCAGCAGCTTATCGGCAGGGGGAGCTTTCTTT. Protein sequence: CASSLSAGGAFF.

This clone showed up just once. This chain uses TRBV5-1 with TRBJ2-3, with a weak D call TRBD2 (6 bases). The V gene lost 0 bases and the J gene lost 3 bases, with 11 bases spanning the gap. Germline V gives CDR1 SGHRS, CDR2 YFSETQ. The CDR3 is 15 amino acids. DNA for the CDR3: TGCGCCAGCAGCTTGGAAGATGGAGGGACAGATACGCAGTATTTT. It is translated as CASSLEDGGTDTQYF.

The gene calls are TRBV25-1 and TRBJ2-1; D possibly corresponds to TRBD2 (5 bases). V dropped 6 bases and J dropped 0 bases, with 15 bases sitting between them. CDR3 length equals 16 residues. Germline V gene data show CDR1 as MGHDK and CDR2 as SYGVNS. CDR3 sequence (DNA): TGTGCCAGCAGGGAGGAGCGGCCGAGCTCCTACAATGAGCAGTTCTTC. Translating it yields CASREERPSSYNEQFF.

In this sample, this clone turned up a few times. The DNA for the CDR3 is TGTGCCAGTAGTATCTCGGGGGACACTGAAGCTTTCTTT. It specifies CASSISGDTEAFF. The chain recombines TRBV19 with TRBJ1-1; TRBD1 is a possible D gene (5 bases). In germline, CDR1 is LNHDA, CDR2 SQIVND (reference sequence). The ends were cut back, 3 bases at V and 3 bases at J, with 8 bases in the middle. CDR3 length equals 13 residues.

The CDR3 protein is CAISPGLAVQETQYF. In DNA form, the CDR3 reads TGTGCCATCAGTCCTGGCCTAGCGGTTCAAGAGACCCAGTACTTC. The chain recombines TRBV10-3 with TRBJ2-5; the match to TRBD2 covers 7 bases. The CDR3 consists of 15 residues. Germline loops: CDR1 ENHRY, CDR2 SYGVKD. J was trimmed by 2 bases and V by 5 bases; bases with no gene match: 8.

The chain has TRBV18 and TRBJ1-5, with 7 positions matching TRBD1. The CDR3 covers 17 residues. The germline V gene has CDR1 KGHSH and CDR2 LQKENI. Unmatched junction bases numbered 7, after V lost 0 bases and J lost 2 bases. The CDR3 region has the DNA TGTGCCAGCTCACCACCTGGGACAGCGGGCCGCAATCAGCCCCAGCATTTT. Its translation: CASSPPGTAGRNQPQHF. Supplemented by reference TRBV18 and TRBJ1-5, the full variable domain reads NAGVMQNPRHLVRRRGQEARLRCSPMKGHSHVYWYRQLPEEGLKFMVYLQKENIIDESGMPKERFSAEFPKEGPSILRIQQVVRGDSAAYFCASSPPGTAGRNQPQHFGDGTRLSIL.

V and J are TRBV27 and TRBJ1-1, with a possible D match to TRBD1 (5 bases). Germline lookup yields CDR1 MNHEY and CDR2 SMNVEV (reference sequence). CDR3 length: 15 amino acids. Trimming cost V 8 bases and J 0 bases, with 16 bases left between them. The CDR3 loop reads CASQDNSGMNTEAFF. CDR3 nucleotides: TGTGCCAGCCAAGACAATTCAGGGATGAACACTGAAGCTTTCTTT.

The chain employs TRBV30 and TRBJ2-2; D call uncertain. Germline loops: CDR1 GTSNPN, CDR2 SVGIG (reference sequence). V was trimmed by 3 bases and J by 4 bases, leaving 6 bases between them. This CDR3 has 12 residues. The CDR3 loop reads CAWRLSTGELFF. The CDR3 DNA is TGTGCCTGGAGGCTTAGCACCGGGGAGCTGTTTTTT.

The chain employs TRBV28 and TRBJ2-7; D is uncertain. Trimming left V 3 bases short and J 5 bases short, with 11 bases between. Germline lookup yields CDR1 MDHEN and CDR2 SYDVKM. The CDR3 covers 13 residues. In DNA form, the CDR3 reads TGTGCCAGCAGTTTGTCGGGTACCCACGAGCAGTACTTC. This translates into CASSLSGTHEQYF.

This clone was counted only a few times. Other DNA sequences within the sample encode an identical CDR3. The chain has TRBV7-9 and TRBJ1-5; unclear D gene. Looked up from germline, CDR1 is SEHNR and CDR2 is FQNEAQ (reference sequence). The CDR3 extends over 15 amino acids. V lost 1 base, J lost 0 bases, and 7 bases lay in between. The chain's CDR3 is CASSLGGYSNQPQHF. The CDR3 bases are TGTGCCAGCAGCTTAGGAGGATATAGCAATCAGCCCCAGCATTTT.

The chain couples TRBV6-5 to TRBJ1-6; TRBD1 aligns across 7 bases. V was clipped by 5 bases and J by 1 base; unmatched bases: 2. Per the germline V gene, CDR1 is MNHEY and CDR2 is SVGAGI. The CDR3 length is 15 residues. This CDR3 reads CASSRQGSYNSPLHF. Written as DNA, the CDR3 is TGTGCCAGCAGTAGACAGGGTTCCTATAATTCACCCCTCCACTTT.

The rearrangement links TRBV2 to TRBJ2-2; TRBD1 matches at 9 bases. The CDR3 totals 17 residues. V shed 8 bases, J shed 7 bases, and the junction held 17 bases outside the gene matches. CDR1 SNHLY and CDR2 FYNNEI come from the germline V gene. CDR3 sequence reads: CASGRREGTGSGGELFF. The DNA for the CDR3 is TGTGCCAGCGGACGAAGGGAAGGGACAGGGAGCGGCGGGGAGCTGTTTTTT.